This entry is about one T cell receptor beta chain. Its antigen is as yet unknown. The record originates from a study of CD8+ T cells in alopecia areata. Study context: Treated patients were dosed with oral tofacitinib, taking 5 to 10 mg twice daily. Study findings and constraints: In lesional scalp, particularly from alopecia totalis/universalis, clonality was higher than in normal scalp.

Extracted RNA was reverse transcribed into cDNA, the sequencing template. Here immunoSEQ multiplex PCR was the method, and the copy in TCRdb shows in-frame clones only, minus some. The sample includes 140,000 to 150,000 clones, roughly 61% of them seen just once. Lesional scalp tissue (obtained by punch biopsy) and peripheral blood were collected from alopecia areata patients. The CDR3 spans 16 residues. Germline lookup yields CDR1 SGHDT and CDR2 YYEEEE. V lost 3 bases and J 0 bases, leaving 15 bases between the germline ends. The sequencing here drew on CD4+ T cells sorted from blood, taken at week 0. V gene TRBV5-6 combines with J gene TRBJ2-5; TRBD2 might be the D (6 bases). The origin of this receptor is a human donor with alopecia areata. The CDR3, as DNA: TGTGCCAGCAGCTCCCCGGGACTTTCGTACCAAGAGACCCAGTACTTC. Residues: CASSSPGLSYQETQYF.